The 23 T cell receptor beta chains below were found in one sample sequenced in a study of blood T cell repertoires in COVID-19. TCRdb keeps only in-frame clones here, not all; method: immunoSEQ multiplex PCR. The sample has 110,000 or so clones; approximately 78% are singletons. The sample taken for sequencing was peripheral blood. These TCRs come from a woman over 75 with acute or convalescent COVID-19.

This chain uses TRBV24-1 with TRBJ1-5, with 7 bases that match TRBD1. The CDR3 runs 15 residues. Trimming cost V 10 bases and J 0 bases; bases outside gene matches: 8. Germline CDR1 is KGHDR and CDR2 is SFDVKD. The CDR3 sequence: CATGEGATSNQPQHF. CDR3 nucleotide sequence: TGTGCCACAGGAGAGGGGGCCACTAGCAATCAGCCCCAGCATTTT.

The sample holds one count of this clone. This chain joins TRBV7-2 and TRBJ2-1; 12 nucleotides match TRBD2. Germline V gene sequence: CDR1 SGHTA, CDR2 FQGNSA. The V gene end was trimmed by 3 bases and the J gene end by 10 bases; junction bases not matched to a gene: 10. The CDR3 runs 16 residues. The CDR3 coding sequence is TGTGCCAGCAGCTTCCGAGGGACTAGCGGGCCCTGGGAGCAGTTCTTC. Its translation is CASSFRGTSGPWEQFF. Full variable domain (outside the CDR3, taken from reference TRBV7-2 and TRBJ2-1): GAGVSQSPSNKVTEKGKDVELRCDPISGHTALYWYRQSLGQGLEFLIYFQGNSAPDKSGLPSDRFSAERTGGSVSTLTIQRTQQEDSAVYLCASSFRGTSGPWEQFFGPGTRLTVL.

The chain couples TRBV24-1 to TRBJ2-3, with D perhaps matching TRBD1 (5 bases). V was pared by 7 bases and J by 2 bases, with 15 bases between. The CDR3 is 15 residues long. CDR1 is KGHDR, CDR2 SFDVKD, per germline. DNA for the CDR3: TGTGCCACCAGCCTACAGGTTGGTTCCACAGATACGCAGTATTTT. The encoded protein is CATSLQVGSTDTQYF.

In DNA form, the CDR3 reads TGTGCCAGCAGCGCTCAACAGGCGGGGACTGAAGCTTTCTTT. Translating gives CASSAQQAGTEAFF. The chain couples TRBV9 to TRBJ1-1; perhaps TRBD1 as D (5 bases). The germline CDR1 and CDR2 sequences are SGDLS and YYNGEE. The CDR3 length is 14 residues. With 3 bases removed from V and 5 bases from J, the gap between germline ends came to 14 bases. Together with reference TRBV9 and TRBJ1-1, the CDR3 gives the full variable domain: DSGVTQTPKHLITATGQRVTLRCSPRSGDLSVYWYQQSLDQGLQFLIQYYNGEERAKGNILERFSAQQFPDLHSELNLSSLELGDSALYFCASSAQQAGTEAFFGQGTRLTVV.

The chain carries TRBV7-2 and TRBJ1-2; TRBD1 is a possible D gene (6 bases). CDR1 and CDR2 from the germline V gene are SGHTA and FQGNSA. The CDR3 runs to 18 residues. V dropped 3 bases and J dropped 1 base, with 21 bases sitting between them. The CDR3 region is CASSLRSHRVQVNYGYTF. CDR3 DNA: TGTGCCAGCAGCTTGCGTTCACACAGGGTCCAGGTTAACTATGGCTACACCTTC.

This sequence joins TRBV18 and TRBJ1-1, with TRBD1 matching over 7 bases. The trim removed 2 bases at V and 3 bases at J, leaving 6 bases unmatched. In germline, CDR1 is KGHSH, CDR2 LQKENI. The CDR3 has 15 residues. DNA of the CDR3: TGTGCCAGCTCACCAGGACAGGCCCTATACACTGAAGCTTTCTTT. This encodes CASSPGQALYTEAFF.

The DNA for the CDR3 is TGTGCCAGCAGTTCCCGTGGGACTGCCTACAATGAGCAGTTCTTC. The encoded protein is CASSSRGTAYNEQFF. The rearrangement links TRBV6-5 to TRBJ2-1; TRBD2 is a possible D gene (6 bases). Trimming shortened V by 4 bases and J by 2 bases, and 12 bases separated the two germline ends. The CDR3 sequence is 15 residues long. CDR1 and CDR2 from the germline V gene are MNHEY and SVGAGI.

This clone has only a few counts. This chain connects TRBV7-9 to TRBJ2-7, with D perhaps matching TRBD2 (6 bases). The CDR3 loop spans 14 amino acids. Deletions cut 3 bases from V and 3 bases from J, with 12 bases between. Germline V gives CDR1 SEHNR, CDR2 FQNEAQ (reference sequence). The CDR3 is CASSLGSGYYEQYF. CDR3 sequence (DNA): TGTGCCAGCAGCTTGGGTAGCGGCTACTACGAGCAGTACTTC.

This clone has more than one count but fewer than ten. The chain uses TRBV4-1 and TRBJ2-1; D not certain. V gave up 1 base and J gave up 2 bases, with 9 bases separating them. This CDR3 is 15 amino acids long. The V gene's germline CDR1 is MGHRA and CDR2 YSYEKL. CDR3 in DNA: TGCGCCAGCAGCCAAGCTACAGAACCCTACAATGAGCAGTTCTTC. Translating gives CASSQATEPYNEQFF.

The CDR3 region is CATSDSGLAGGLTGELFF. The DNA for the CDR3 is TGTGCCACCAGTGATTCGGGACTAGCGGGAGGGCTCACCGGGGAGCTGTTTTTT. J is TRBJ2-2 and V is TRBV24-1; 16 nucleotides agree with TRBD2. Germline V gene lookup returns CDR1 KGHDR and CDR2 SFDVKD. V shed 2 bases and J 4 bases; nucleotides not matched to a gene: 3. CDR3 length: 18 amino acids.

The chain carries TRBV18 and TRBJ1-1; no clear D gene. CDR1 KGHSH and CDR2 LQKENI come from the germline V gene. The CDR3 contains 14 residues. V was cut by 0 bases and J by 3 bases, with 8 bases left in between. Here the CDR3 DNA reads TGTGCCAGCTCACCACCGAGGCCAGACACTGAAGCTTTCTTT. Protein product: CASSPPRPDTEAFF.

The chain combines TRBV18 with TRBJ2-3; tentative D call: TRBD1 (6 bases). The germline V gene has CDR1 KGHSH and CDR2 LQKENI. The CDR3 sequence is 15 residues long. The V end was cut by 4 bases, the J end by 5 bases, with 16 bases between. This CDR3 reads CASSQSQGPEDTQYF. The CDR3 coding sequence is TGTGCCAGCTCACAGAGTCAGGGGCCTGAAGATACGCAGTATTTT. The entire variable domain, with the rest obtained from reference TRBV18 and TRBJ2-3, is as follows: NAGVMQNPRHLVRRRGQEARLRCSPMKGHSHVYWYRQLPEEGLKFMVYLQKENIIDESGMPKERFSAEFPKEGPSILRIQQVVRGDSAAYFCASSQSQGPEDTQYFGPGTRLTVL.

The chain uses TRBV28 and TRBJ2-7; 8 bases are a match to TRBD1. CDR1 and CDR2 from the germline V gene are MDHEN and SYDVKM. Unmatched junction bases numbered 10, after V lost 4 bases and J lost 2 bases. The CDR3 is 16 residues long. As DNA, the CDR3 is TGTGCCAGCAGTTCCTCCTTCACAGGGGGAACCTACGAGCAGTACTTC. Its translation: CASSSSFTGGTYEQYF.

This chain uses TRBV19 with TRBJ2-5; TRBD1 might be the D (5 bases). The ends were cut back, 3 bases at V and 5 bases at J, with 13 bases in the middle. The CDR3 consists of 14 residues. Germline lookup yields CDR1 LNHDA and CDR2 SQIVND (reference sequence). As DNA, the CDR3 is TGTGCCAGTAGTATCCGCCCAGGGCGGGAGACCCAGTACTTC. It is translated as CASSIRPGRETQYF.

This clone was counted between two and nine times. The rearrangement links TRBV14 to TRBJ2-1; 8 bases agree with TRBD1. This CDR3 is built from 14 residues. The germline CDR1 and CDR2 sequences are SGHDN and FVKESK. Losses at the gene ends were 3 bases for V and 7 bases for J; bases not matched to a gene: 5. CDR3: CASSHGQGVNEQFF. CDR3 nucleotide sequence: TGTGCCAGCAGCCACGGACAGGGAGTGAATGAGCAGTTCTTC. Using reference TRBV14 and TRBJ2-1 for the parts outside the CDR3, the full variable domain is EAGVTQFPSHSVIEKGQTVTLRCDPISGHDNLYWYRRVMGKEIKFLLHFVKESKQDESGMPNNRFLAERTGGTYSTLKVQPAELEDSGVYFCASSHGQGVNEQFFGPGTRLTVL.

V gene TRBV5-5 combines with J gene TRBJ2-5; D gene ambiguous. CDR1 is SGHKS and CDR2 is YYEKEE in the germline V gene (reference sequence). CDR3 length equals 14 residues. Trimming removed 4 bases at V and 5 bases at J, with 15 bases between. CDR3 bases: TGTGCCAGCAGCAGTCCGGTATTGTGGGAGACCCAGTACTTC. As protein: CASSSPVLWETQYF.

Written as DNA, the CDR3 is TGTGCCAGCAGCCTCGGACAAGTCTACGAGCAGTACTTC. It is translated as CASSLGQVYEQYF. The J gene is TRBJ2-7, the V gene TRBV7-9; weak D call: TRBD1 (5 bases). CDR3 length equals 13 residues. Germline V gene lookup returns CDR1 SEHNR and CDR2 FQNEAQ (reference sequence). Trimming stripped 5 bases from V and 3 bases from J, with 11 bases between.

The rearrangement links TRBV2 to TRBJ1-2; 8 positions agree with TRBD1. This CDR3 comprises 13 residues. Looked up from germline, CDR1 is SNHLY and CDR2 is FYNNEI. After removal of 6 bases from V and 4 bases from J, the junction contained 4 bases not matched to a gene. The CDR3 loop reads CASRSDRVYGYTF. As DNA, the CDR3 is TGTGCCAGCAGATCGGACAGGGTCTATGGCTACACCTTC.

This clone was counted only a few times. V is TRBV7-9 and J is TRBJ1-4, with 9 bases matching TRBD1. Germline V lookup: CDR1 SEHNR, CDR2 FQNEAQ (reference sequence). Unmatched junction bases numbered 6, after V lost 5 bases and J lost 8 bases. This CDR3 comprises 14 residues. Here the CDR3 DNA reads TGTGCCAGCAGCATCCGGGACAGGGACGAAAAACTGTTTTTT. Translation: CASSIRDRDEKLFF.

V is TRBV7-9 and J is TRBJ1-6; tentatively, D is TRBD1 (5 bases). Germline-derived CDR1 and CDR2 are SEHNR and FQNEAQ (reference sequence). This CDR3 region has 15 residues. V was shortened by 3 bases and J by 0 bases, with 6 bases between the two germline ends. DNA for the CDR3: TGTGCCAGCAGCTTGGGGGGCTCCTATAATTCACCCCTCCACTTT. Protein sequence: CASSLGGSYNSPLHF.

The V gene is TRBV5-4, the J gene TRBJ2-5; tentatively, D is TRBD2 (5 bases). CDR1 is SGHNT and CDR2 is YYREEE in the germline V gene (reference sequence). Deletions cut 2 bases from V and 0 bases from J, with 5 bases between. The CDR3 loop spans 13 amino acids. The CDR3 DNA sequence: TGTGCCAGCAGCTTCGGGAACCAAGAGACCCAGTACTTC. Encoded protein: CASSFGNQETQYF.

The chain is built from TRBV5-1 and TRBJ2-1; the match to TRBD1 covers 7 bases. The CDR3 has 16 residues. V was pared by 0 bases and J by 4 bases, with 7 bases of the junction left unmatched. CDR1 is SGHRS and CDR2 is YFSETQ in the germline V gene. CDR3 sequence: CASSLVPGTEYNEQFF. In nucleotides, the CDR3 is TGCGCCAGCAGCTTGGTACCCGGGACAGAGTACAATGAGCAGTTCTTC.

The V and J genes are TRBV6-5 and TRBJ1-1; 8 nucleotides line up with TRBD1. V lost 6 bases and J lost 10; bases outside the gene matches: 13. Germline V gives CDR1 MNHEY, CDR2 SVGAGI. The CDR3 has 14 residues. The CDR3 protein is CASRGRTGGALAFF. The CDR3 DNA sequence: TGTGCCAGCAGAGGAAGAACAGGGGGGGCTTTAGCTTTCTTT.